One and the same sample provided the 11 T cell receptor beta chains below, sequenced in a study of T-cell reconstitution after alpha-beta-depleted transplantation in children (dated by TCRdb to the mid-2010s). Library preparation was by PCR. Data came from an Illumina HiSeq 2500. To normalize quantification of the TCRbeta repertoire, the TCR libraries were built with molecular barcoding that relied on unique molecular identifiers. TCRdb's own reprocessing of the public reads used fastp at Q25 and MiXCR and kept productive beta chains. Identical CDR3 protein sequences are pooled into one entry, listed with their most common genes and DNA. The sample table contains about 500,000 distinct CDR3 sequences; only one count was recorded for around a third of them. The ten largest clones represent 2.4% of the sample. The source was PBMCs from the stem cell graft donor, collected from the stem cell graft. The receptors stem from a human donor who donated a stem cell graft to a child with aplastic anemia.

This clonotype was seen a few times. CDR3 DNA sequence: TGTGCCAGCAGGGGGGACATTAGGGGCACTGAAGCTTTCTTT. It specifies CASRGDIRGTEAFF. The chain is built from TRBV6-1 and TRBJ1-1, with a weak D call TRBD1 (6 bases). The CDR3 runs to 14 residues. Germline V gene sequence: CDR1 MNHNS, CDR2 SASEGT. V lost 6 bases, J lost 4 bases, and 15 bases lay in between.

Of note for this clonotype: An end of the junction differs from the germline gene, which may be a read error. The chain carries TRBV5-6 and TRBJ2-1; 9 bases agree with TRBD1. Germline CDR1 reads SGHDT; CDR2 reads YYEEEE. The CDR3 covers 13 residues. CDR3 in amino acids: CLTGTGMYNEQFF. The CDR3 DNA follows: TGCCTGACCGGGACAGGGATGTACAATGAGCAGTTCTTC.

The chain has TRBV7-2 and TRBJ2-4, with 10 nucleotides matching TRBD2. V shed 4 bases, J shed 0 bases, and the junction held 6 bases outside the gene matches. CDR3 length: 17 residues. Germline lookup yields CDR1 SGHTA and CDR2 FQGNSA. CDR3 residues: CASSWGGLAVAKNIQYF. CDR3 coding DNA: TGTGCCAGCAGCTGGGGAGGACTAGCGGTAGCCAAAAACATTCAGTACTTC.

This rearrangement joins TRBV29-1 to TRBJ2-7; no firm D call. Trimming shortened V by 0 bases and J by 3 bases, and 6 bases separated the two germline ends. The CDR3 totals 12 residues. Per the germline V gene, CDR1 is SQVTM and CDR2 is ANQGSEA. The CDR3 loop is CSVEEQNYEQYF. DNA of the CDR3: TGCAGCGTTGAAGAACAGAACTACGAGCAGTACTTC.

The chain couples TRBV7-2 to TRBJ2-7; 10 bases are a match to TRBD1. CDR1 and CDR2 from the germline V gene are SGHTA and FQGNSA. Trimming cost V 2 bases and J 6 bases; bases outside gene matches: 7. This CDR3 is built from 15 residues. CDR3 nucleotide sequence: TGTGCCAGCAGCTTATATGACGGGACAGGGGTCGAGCAGTACTTC. The encoded protein is CASSLYDGTGVEQYF.

The V gene is TRBV6-5, the J gene TRBJ1-1; D gene ambiguous. The CDR3 is 12 amino acids. CDR1 MNHEY and CDR2 SVGAGI come from the germline V gene. Trimming stripped 8 bases from V and 8 bases from J, with 15 bases between. The CDR3 spells CASVTGGSEAFF. DNA for the CDR3: TGTGCCAGCGTTACGGGCGGATCGGAAGCTTTCTTT.

The chain has TRBV30 and TRBJ2-1; TRBD2 aligns across 9 bases. Germline V gene lookup returns CDR1 GTSNPN and CDR2 SVGIG (reference sequence). V trimming: 8 bases; J trimming: 2 bases; junction bases outside the gene matches: 4. The CDR3 spans 13 residues. The DNA for the CDR3 is TGTGCCACCGCGGGAGGGCCCTACAATGAGCAGTTCTTC. Its protein product is CATAGGPYNEQFF. The full variable domain, with the rest looked up from reference TRBV30 and TRBJ2-1, is SQTIHQWPATLVQPVGSPLSLECTVEGTSNPNLYWYRQAAGRGLQLLFYSVGIGQISSEVPQNLSASRPQDRQFILSSKKLLLSDSGFYLCATAGGPYNEQFFGPGTRLTVL.

The chain employs TRBV4-3 and TRBJ2-7; tentatively, D is TRBD2 (5 bases). In germline, CDR1 is LGHNA, CDR2 YSLEER. The CDR3 sequence is 12 residues long. The V end lost 0 bases, the J end lost 6 bases, and 6 bases lay between the germline ends. CDR3 sequence reads: CASSQDSGEQYF. The CDR3 coding sequence is TGCGCCAGCAGCCAAGACAGCGGCGAGCAGTACTTC.

This clonotype has just a few counts. This rearrangement joins TRBV7-2 to TRBJ1-5; D ambiguous. CDR3 size: 15 residues. V was clipped by 2 bases and J by 5 bases, with 13 bases between them. CDR1 is SGHTA and CDR2 is FQGNSA in the germline V gene. CDR3 residues: CASSLSGIGDQPQHF. CDR3 bases: TGTGCCAGCAGCTTATCTGGGATTGGGGATCAGCCCCAGCATTTT. Filled out from reference TRBV7-2 and TRBJ1-5, the complete variable domain reads GAGVSQSPSNKVTEKGKDVELRCDPISGHTALYWYRQSLGQGLEFLIYFQGNSAPDKSGLPSDRFSAERTGGSVSTLTIQRTQQEDSAVYLCASSLSGIGDQPQHFGDGTRLSIL.

This clonotype has a handful of counts. This chain connects TRBV9 to TRBJ2-3; D remains unclear. V lost 1 base, J lost 0 bases, and 3 bases lay in between. Per germline, CDR1 SGDLS and CDR2 YYNGEE. CDR3 size: 13 residues. CDR3: CASSVTSTDTQYF. The CDR3 DNA is TGTGCCAGCAGCGTAACTAGCACAGATACGCAGTATTTT.

The chain combines TRBV6-2 or TRBV6-3 with TRBJ1-2; D is uncertain. The V end was cut by 5 bases, the J end by 4 bases, with 14 bases between. The germline V gene encodes CDR1 MNHEY and CDR2 SVGEGT. The CDR3 totals 14 residues. CDR3 coding DNA: TGTGCCAGCAGTCCAACCACGGTCGGCTATGGCTACACCTTC. As protein: CASSPTTVGYGYTF.